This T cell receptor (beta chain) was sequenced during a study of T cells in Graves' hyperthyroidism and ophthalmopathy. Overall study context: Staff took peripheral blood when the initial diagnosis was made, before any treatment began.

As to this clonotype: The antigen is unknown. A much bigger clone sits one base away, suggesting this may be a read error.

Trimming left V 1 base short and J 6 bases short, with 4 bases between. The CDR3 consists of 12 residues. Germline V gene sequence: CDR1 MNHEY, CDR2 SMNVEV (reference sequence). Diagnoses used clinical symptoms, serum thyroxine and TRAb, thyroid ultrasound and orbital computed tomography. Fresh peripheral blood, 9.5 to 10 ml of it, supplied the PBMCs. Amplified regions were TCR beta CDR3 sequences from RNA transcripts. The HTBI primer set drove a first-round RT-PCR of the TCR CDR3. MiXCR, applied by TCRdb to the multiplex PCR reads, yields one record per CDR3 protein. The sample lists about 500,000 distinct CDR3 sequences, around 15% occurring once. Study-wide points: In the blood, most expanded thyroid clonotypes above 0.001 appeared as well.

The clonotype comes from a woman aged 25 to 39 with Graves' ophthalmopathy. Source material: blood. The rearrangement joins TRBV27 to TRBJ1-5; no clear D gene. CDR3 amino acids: CASSLWGQPQHF. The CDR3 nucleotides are TGTGCCAGCAGTTTATGGGGTCAGCCCCAGCATTTT.